One sample yielded the 6 T cell receptor beta chains listed below, sequenced in a study of T cell responses to AZD1222 COVID-19 vaccine. The repertoire was sequenced with immunoSEQ multiplex PCR; TCRdb's copy has only in-frame clones and lacks some. The data show about 97,000 clones, roughly nine tenths seen once. The sequenced sample was peripheral blood, obtained on day 0 of AZD1222 vaccination. All receptors come from an adult in good health.

The chain links TRBV28 to TRBJ1-4, with D perhaps matching TRBD1 (5 bases). This CDR3 is 15 amino acids long. Germline CDR1 MDHEN, CDR2 SYDVKM. The V gene lost 2 bases and the J gene lost 4 bases, with 11 bases spanning the gap. The CDR3 DNA reads as TGTGCCAGCAGTTTACTACGGGGGGGTAATGAAAAACTGTTTTTT. This sequence encodes CASSLLRGGNEKLFF.

The gene calls are TRBV19 and TRBJ2-7, with 13 bases that match TRBD2. The CDR3 has 16 amino acids. V shed 5 bases and J 5 bases; nucleotides not matched to a gene: 9. Germline CDR1 reads LNHDA; CDR2 reads SQIVND (reference sequence). CDR3 loop: CASSFGLAGVSDEQYF. CDR3 DNA: TGTGCCAGTAGTTTTGGACTAGCGGGAGTCAGCGACGAGCAGTACTTC. The whole variable domain, remainder taken from reference TRBV19 and TRBJ2-7, is DGGITQSPKYLFRKEGQNVTLSCEQNLNHDAMYWYRQDPGQGLRLIYYSQIVNDFQKGDIAEGYSVSREKKESFPLTVTSAQKNPTAFYLCASSFGLAGVSDEQYFGPGTRLTVT.

This chain links TRBV6-1 with TRBJ1-6; 8 bases are a match to TRBD1. CDR3 size: 17 residues. Germline V gives CDR1 MNHNS, CDR2 SASEGT. J was trimmed by 0 bases and V by 2 bases; bases with no gene match: 3. DNA for the CDR3: TGTGCCAGCAGTGAATACAGGGGGAACTCCTATAATTCACCCCTCCACTTT. Translating it yields CASSEYRGNSYNSPLHF.

This chain joins TRBV5-1 and TRBJ2-1; tentatively, D is TRBD1 (5 bases). Per germline, CDR1 SGHRS and CDR2 YFSETQ. This CDR3 is built from 14 residues. Trimming took 1 base from V and 7 from J, leaving 12 bases between them. The CDR3 region is CASSLTGPDNEQFF. DNA for the CDR3: TGCGCCAGCAGCTTGACAGGCCCGGATAATGAGCAGTTCTTC.

This clone was seen just once. J is TRBJ2-7 and V is TRBV19, with 10 positions matching TRBD1. The CDR3 runs to 16 residues. Germline V gene data show CDR1 as LNHDA and CDR2 as SQIVND (reference sequence). V lost 2 bases to trimming and J lost 0 bases; unmatched junction nucleotides: 4. The chain's CDR3 is CASSISGTGASYEQYF. DNA of the CDR3: TGTGCCAGTAGTATAAGTGGGACAGGGGCCTCCTACGAGCAGTACTTC.

V is TRBV20-1 and J is TRBJ1-1; D is uncertain. Germline V gene lookup returns CDR1 DFQATT and CDR2 SNEGSKA (reference sequence). CDR3 size: 11 residues. The CDR3 coding sequence is TGCAGAGGAGGGCCCTTCACTGAAGCTTTCTTT. Translated: CRGGPFTEAFF.